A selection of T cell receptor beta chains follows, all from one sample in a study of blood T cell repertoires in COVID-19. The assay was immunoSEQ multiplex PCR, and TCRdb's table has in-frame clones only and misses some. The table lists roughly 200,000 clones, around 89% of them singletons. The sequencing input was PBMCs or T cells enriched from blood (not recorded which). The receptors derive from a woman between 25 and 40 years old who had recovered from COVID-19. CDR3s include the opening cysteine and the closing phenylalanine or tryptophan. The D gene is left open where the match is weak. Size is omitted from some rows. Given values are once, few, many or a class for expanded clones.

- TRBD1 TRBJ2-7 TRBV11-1 CASSSSRQGRSYEQYF TGTGCCAGCAGCTCAAGCCGACAGGGTAGAAGCTACGAGCAGTACTTC
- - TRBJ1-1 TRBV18 CASSLAGMNTEAFF TGTGCCAGCTCCTTGGCAGGGATGAACACTGAAGCTTTCTTT
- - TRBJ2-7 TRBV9 CASSVRGSLTGSEQYF TGTGCCAGCAGCGTGAGAGGTAGTCTAACGGGGTCCGAGCAGTACTTC
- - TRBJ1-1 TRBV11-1 CASSLSFSLNTEAFF TGTGCCAGCAGCCTCTCGTTCTCTTTGAACACTGAAGCTTTCTTT
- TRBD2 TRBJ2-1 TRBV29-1 CSVGPTSGSSYNEQFF TGCAGCGTTGGACCTACTAGCGGGAGCTCCTACAATGAGCAGTTCTTC
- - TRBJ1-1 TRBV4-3 CASSQDLIKGTEAFF TGCGCCAGCAGCCAAGATCTGATAAAGGGGACTGAAGCTTTCTTT
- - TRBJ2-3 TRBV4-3 CASSQEVLSTDTQYF TGCGCCAGCAGCCAAGAGGTACTCTCGACAGATACGCAGTATTTT
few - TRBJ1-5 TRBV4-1 CASSRNAQIQPQHF TGCGCCAGCAGCCGAAATGCACAGATCCAGCCCCAGCATTTT
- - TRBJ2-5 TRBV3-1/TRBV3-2 CASSQDRGTEETQYF TGTGCCAGCAGCCAAGATCGGGGGACAGAAGAGACCCAGTACTTC
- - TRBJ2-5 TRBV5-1 CASSLSGGETQYF TGCGCCAGCAGCTTGTCAGGAGGAGAGACCCAGTACTTC
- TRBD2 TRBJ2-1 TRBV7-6 CASSPGSGGYNEQFF TGTGCCAGCAGCCCGGGAAGCGGGGGGTACAATGAGCAGTTCTTC
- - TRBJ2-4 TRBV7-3 CASSPTGWRGGIQYF TGTGCCAGCAGCCCGACTGGTTGGAGAGGGGGCATTCAGTACTTC
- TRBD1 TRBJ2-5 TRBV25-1 CASSEPRQGRETQYF TGTGCCAGCAGTGAACCTCGACAGGGACGTGAGACCCAGTACTTC
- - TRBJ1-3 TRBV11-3 CASSPGTRGNTIYF TGTGCCAGCAGCCCCGGGACAAGGGGAAACACCATATATTTT
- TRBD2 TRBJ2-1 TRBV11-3 CASSLDGGTYNEQFF TGTGCCAGCAGCTTAGACGGGGGGACTTACAATGAGCAGTTCTTC
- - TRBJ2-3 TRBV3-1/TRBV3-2 CASSQRGGGTQYF TGTGCCAGCAGCCAAAGGGGAGGGGGTACGCAGTATTTT
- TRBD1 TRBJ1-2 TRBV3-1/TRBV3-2 CASSQGTGGSGYTF TGTGCCAGCAGCCAAGGGACAGGGGGCTCCGGCTACACCTTC
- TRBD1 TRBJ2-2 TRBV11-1 CASSPTGGANTGELFF TGTGCCAGCAGCCCCACAGGGGGCGCGAACACCGGGGAGCTGTTTTTT
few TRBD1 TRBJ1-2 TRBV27 CASRGQGTNYGYTF TGTGCCAGCAGAGGACAGGGGACTAACTATGGCTACACCTTC
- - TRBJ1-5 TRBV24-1 CATSGSGNQPQHF TGTGCCACCAGTGGGTCAGGGAATCAGCCCCAGCATTTT
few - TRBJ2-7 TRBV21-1 CASSYRGPEQYF TGTGCCAGCAGCTACAGGGGTCCCGAGCAGTACTTC
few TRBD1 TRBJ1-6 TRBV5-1 CASSMDRVYSPLHF TGCGCCAGCAGCATGGACAGGGTTTATTCACCCCTCCACTTT
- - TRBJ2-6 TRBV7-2 CASSSTARVAGANVLTF TGTGCCAGCAGCTCAACCGCCAGGGTGGCTGGGGCCAACGTCCTGACTTTC